These 32 T cell receptor beta chains were sequenced from one sample in a study of blood T cell repertoires in COVID-19. Profiled with immunoSEQ multiplex PCR; TCRdb holds only in-frame clones, not every one. The sample has 110,000 or so clones; over 75% are singletons. Sequencing was done on a sample of peripheral blood. The receptors derive from a man in his fifties with acute or convalescent COVID-19.

The genes are TRBV21-1 and TRBJ1-5. TRBV21-1 is described as a pseudogene. This CDR3 comprises 15 residues. The CDR3 loop is CARLQGTRSNQPQHF. The CDR3 DNA follows: TGTGCCAGGTTACAGGGGACTAGGAGCAATCAGCCCCAGCATTTT.

This chain joins TRBV4-1 and TRBJ1-2; a weak D match, TRBD1 (5 bases). CDR1 is MGHRA, CDR2 YSYEKL, per germline. The V end lost 5 bases, the J end lost 3 bases, and 13 bases lay between the germline ends. The CDR3 is made up of 14 amino acids. The CDR3 protein is CASSGSGGDYGYTF. The DNA of the CDR3 is TGCGCCAGCAGCGGCAGTGGGGGGGACTATGGCTACACCTTC.

This rearrangement joins TRBV19 to TRBJ2-3; 10 bases agree with TRBD2. The germline CDR1 and CDR2 sequences are LNHDA and SQIVND (reference sequence). This CDR3 is built from 15 residues. V lost 5 bases to trimming and J lost 5 bases; unmatched junction nucleotides: 7. The CDR3 spells CASSSSGGARDTQYF. CDR3 sequence (DNA): TGTGCCAGTAGTTCAAGCGGGGGGGCCAGAGATACGCAGTATTTT.

The CDR3 DNA follows: TGTGCCAGCAACCCCGAGAGGAGCTCCTACGAGCAGTACTTC. Its translation: CASNPERSSYEQYF. V and J are TRBV5-4 and TRBJ2-7; D ambiguous. The germline V gene has CDR1 SGHNT and CDR2 YYREEE (reference sequence). Trimming cost V 6 bases and J 0 bases, with 13 bases left between them. There are 14 residues in the CDR3.

This sequence joins TRBV5-6 and TRBJ2-3, with D hard to call. Per germline, CDR1 SGHDT and CDR2 YYEEEE. V lost 3 bases and J 0 bases, leaving 11 bases between the germline ends. The CDR3 runs 15 residues. In DNA form, the CDR3 reads TGTGCCAGCAGCTACCAGGAAACGAGCACAGATACGCAGTATTTT. It is translated as CASSYQETSTDTQYF.

This clone was recorded a few times. The V gene is TRBV18, the J gene TRBJ1-2, with D perhaps matching TRBD1 (5 bases). The germline V gene has CDR1 KGHSH and CDR2 LQKENI. This CDR3 spans 14 amino acids. Trimming pared 1 base from V and 4 bases from J, leaving 10 bases between. The chain's CDR3 is CASSPQGEGYGYTF. CDR3 DNA sequence: TGTGCCAGCTCACCACAAGGGGAGGGCTATGGCTACACCTTC.

The chain couples TRBV4-1 to TRBJ1-6, with D unclear. Germline CDR1 and CDR2: MGHRA and YSYEKL. The CDR3 loop spans 12 amino acids. Trimming left V 1 base short and J 10 bases short, with 5 bases between. For the CDR3, the DNA is TGCGCCAGCAGCCAAGGAGGATCACCCCTCCACTTT. This gives the protein CASSQGGSPLHF.

The J gene is TRBJ2-7, the V gene TRBV5-1, with TRBD2 identical over 11 bases. Germline trimming cut 2 bases from V and 2 bases from J; bases unmatched to any gene: 3. This CDR3 is 15 amino acids long. The germline V gene encodes CDR1 SGHRS and CDR2 YFSETQ. This CDR3 is CASSLSSGGAYEQYF. In DNA form, the CDR3 reads TGCGCCAGCAGCTTAAGTAGCGGGGGGGCCTACGAGCAGTACTTC.

This clone was observed a handful of times. Additional DNA sequences in this sample encode the identical CDR3. The chain links TRBV7-3 to TRBJ1-1; a weak D match, TRBD1 (5 bases). CDR3 length: 13 amino acids. CDR1 SGHTA and CDR2 FQGTGA come from the germline V gene. The ends were cut back, 4 bases at V and 1 base at J, with 7 bases in the middle. The DNA of the CDR3 is TGTGCCAGCAGCTCCGGACAGAACACTGAAGCTTTCTTT. It is translated as CASSSGQNTEAFF.

Ten or more counts support this clone. V gene TRBV2 combines with J gene TRBJ1-3; 9 nucleotides line up with TRBD1. CDR1 and CDR2 (germline): SNHLY, FYNNEI. Germline trimming cut 6 bases from V and 9 bases from J; bases unmatched to any gene: 12. This CDR3 has 15 residues. The CDR3 sequence: CASREPGQGGGTIYF. The CDR3 bases are TGTGCCAGCAGAGAACCGGGACAGGGTGGAGGCACCATATATTTT. The entire variable domain, with the rest obtained from reference TRBV2 and TRBJ1-3, is as follows: EPEVTQTPSHQVTQMGQEVILRCVPISNHLYFYWYRQILGQKVEFLVSFYNNEISEKSEIFDDQFSVERPDGSNFTLKIRSTKLEDSAMYFCASREPGQGGGTIYFGEGSWLTVV.

V is TRBV19 and J is TRBJ1-1, with D possibly TRBD1 on 5 matching bases. The CDR3 extends over 14 amino acids. Trimming removed 7 bases from V and 0 bases from J, with 12 bases in between. CDR1 is LNHDA, CDR2 SQIVND, per germline (reference sequence). CDR3 nucleotides: TGTGCCAGTACCCCGGGGGTAGTGAACACTGAAGCTTTCTTT. Residues: CASTPGVVNTEAFF.

The J gene is TRBJ2-2, the V gene TRBV28, with TRBD2 identical over 9 bases. Germline loops: CDR1 MDHEN, CDR2 SYDVKM. V shed 6 bases, J shed 8 bases, and the junction held 4 bases outside the gene matches. CDR3 length equals 13 residues. The CDR3 DNA reads as TGTGCCAGCAGCGCGGGGGGGCTTGGGGAGCTGTTTTTT. Protein: CASSAGGLGELFF.

This chain uses TRBV29-1 with TRBJ1-1, with 7 bases matching TRBD1. Germline V gives CDR1 SQVTM, CDR2 ANQGSEA. The CDR3 covers 14 residues. Trimming cost V 7 bases and J 4 bases; bases outside gene matches: 12. DNA for the CDR3: TGCAGCGGGGGGGGACGACAGGGAGGCACTGAAGCTTTCTTT. This encodes CSGGGRQGGTEAFF.

The chain recombines TRBV27 with TRBJ1-6; D is undetermined. V was pared by 5 bases and J by 11 bases, with 16 bases between. This CDR3 contains 14 residues. Looked up from germline, CDR1 is MNHEY and CDR2 is SMNVEV (reference sequence). The CDR3 region is CASSPLSREAPLHF. The CDR3 DNA reads as TGTGCCAGCAGTCCTCTGTCTAGGGAGGCACCCCTCCACTTT.

The V call is TRBV5-1, the J call TRBJ1-6; D is perhaps TRBD1 (5 bases). The germline gives CDR1 SGHRS, CDR2 YFSETQ. Between the trimmed V and J ends, which lost 0 bases and 9 bases, there was a span of 13 bases. There are 15 residues in the CDR3. The CDR3 loop is CASSLGGLDTSPLHF. CDR3 sequence (DNA): TGCGCCAGCAGCTTGGGCGGCCTGGACACTTCACCCCTCCACTTT.

The chain joins TRBV6-5 to TRBJ1-4, with TRBD1 identical over 11 bases. V dropped 5 bases and J dropped 7; count of bases not matched to a gene: 6. The germline V gene encodes CDR1 MNHEY and CDR2 SVGAGI. The CDR3 has 15 amino acids. This CDR3 is CASSQDRGRSEKLFF. CDR3 nucleotide sequence: TGTGCCAGCAGTCAGGACAGGGGGCGGAGTGAAAAACTGTTTTTT.

V gene TRBV5-1 combines with J gene TRBJ1-1; the D is unclear. Germline assignment: CDR1 SGHRS and CDR2 YFSETQ. V lost 0 bases and J lost 2, with 8 bases in between. The CDR3 is 14 residues long. CDR3 nucleotide sequence: TGCGCCAGCAGCTTGGCACACCCAAACACTGAAGCTTTCTTT. Translated, it gives CASSLAHPNTEAFF.

This chain uses TRBV5-8 with TRBJ1-5, with D unresolved. This CDR3 is 16 amino acids long. From germline, CDR1 is SGHTS and CDR2 YDEGEE. V lost 3 bases and J lost 3, with 16 bases in between. Written as DNA, the CDR3 is TGTGCCAGCAGCTCCGGCGAGACCCGGGACAATCAGCCCCAGCATTTT. Its protein product is CASSSGETRDNQPQHF.

The rearrangement links TRBV5-1 to TRBJ2-7; 7 positions match TRBD1. In germline, CDR1 is SGHRS, CDR2 YFSETQ. There are 14 residues in the CDR3. Germline trimming cut 1 base from V and 5 bases from J; bases unmatched to any gene: 6. CDR3 bases: TGCGCCAGCAGCTTGAGGGGACAGTATGACGAGCAGTACTTC. Translated: CASSLRGQYDEQYF.

The chain carries TRBV29-1 and TRBJ2-3, with a weak D call TRBD2 (6 bases). The V and J ends lost 4 bases and 0 bases respectively, with 11 bases between them. CDR3 length equals 14 residues. Germline CDR1 is SQVTM and CDR2 is ANQGSEA. This chain's CDR3 is CSVASGVSTDTQYF. The CDR3 DNA is TGCAGCGTTGCCTCGGGGGTTAGCACAGATACGCAGTATTTT.

V gene TRBV4-1 combines with J gene TRBJ1-3, with TRBD1 matching over 9 bases. The CDR3 totals 17 residues. The V gene end was trimmed by 1 base and the J gene end by 2 bases; junction bases not matched to a gene: 6. Germline assignment: CDR1 MGHRA and CDR2 YSYEKL. The DNA of the CDR3 is TGCGCCAGCAGCCAAGTACCGGGACAGGGCACTGGAAACACCATATATTTT. Its translation is CASSQVPGQGTGNTIYF.

This chain links TRBV5-6 with TRBJ1-5, with D possibly matching TRBD1 (5 bases). The V gene's germline CDR1 is SGHDT and CDR2 YYEEEE. The CDR3 is 13 amino acids. The V and J ends lost 1 base and 7 bases respectively, with 9 bases between them. The CDR3 nucleotides are TGTGCCAGCAGCTTGAGGGGCAGGCAGCCCCAGCATTTT. This gives the protein CASSLRGRQPQHF. The full variable domain, its missing parts supplied by reference TRBV5-6 and TRBJ1-5, is DAGVTQSPTHLIKTRGQQVTLRCSPKSGHDTVSWYQQALGQGPQFIFQYYEEEERQRGNFPDRFSGHQFPNYSSELNVNALLLGDSALYLCASSLRGRQPQHFGDGTRLSIL.

The J gene is TRBJ2-7, the V gene TRBV28; 8 bases fit TRBD1. CDR1 MDHEN and CDR2 SYDVKM come from the germline V gene. The CDR3 spans 13 residues. With 5 bases clipped from V and 6 bases from J, the junction kept 6 bases outside the gene matches. The CDR3 sequence: CASSRTGRGEQYF. For the CDR3, the DNA is TGTGCCAGCAGTCGGACAGGGCGGGGCGAGCAGTACTTC.

Here the CDR3 reads CASRKGSAYEQYF. In DNA, the CDR3 is TGTGCCAGCAGGAAAGGGAGCGCCTACGAGCAGTACTTC. The V gene is TRBV6-5, the J gene TRBJ2-7, with D possibly matching TRBD2 (5 bases). Germline CDR1 MNHEY, CDR2 SVGAGI. Trimming pared 6 bases from V and 2 bases from J, leaving 11 bases between. The CDR3 contains 13 residues.

There are many counts of this clone. The rearrangement links TRBV27 to TRBJ2-2; weak D call: TRBD1 (6 bases). CDR3 length equals 16 residues. Germline CDR1 is MNHEY and CDR2 is SMNVEV (reference sequence). Trimming shortened V by 6 bases and J by 2 bases, and 16 bases separated the two germline ends. CDR3 DNA: TGTGCCAGCAGCTTGCTGGGGACACCTAACACCGGGGAGCTGTTTTTT. It is translated as CASSLLGTPNTGELFF.

V is TRBV5-1 and J is TRBJ1-1, with TRBD1 matching over 8 bases. V was clipped by 4 bases and J by 4 bases; unmatched bases: 9. The germline V gene encodes CDR1 SGHRS and CDR2 YFSETQ. The CDR3 contains 15 residues. In nucleotides, the CDR3 is TGCGCCAGCAGCCAGCCAGGGGGCTCGGGCACTGAAGCTTTCTTT. Its protein is CASSQPGGSGTEAFF.

V gene TRBV6-2 or TRBV6-3 combines with J gene TRBJ1-5; 9 bases are a match to TRBD1. J lost 7 bases, V lost 5 bases, and 6 bases had no gene match. This CDR3 spans 14 amino acids. Germline V CDR1 and CDR2: MNHEY, SVGEGT. CDR3 sequence: CASSLPGQGQPQHF. CDR3 in DNA: TGTGCCAGCAGTCTTCCGGGACAGGGACAGCCCCAGCATTTT.

This chain joins TRBV28 and TRBJ1-1, with D perhaps matching TRBD1 (5 bases). CDR1 is MDHEN and CDR2 is SYDVKM in the germline V gene. The CDR3 extends over 12 amino acids. With 6 bases removed from V and 9 bases from J, the gap between germline ends came to 14 bases. This CDR3 reads CASRNYRRQAFF. As DNA, the CDR3 is TGTGCCAGCAGGAATTACAGGCGTCAAGCTTTCTTT.

The J gene is TRBJ1-3, the V gene TRBV6-6, with D tentatively TRBD1 (5 bases). Germline V gene sequence: CDR1 MNHNY, CDR2 SVGAGI (reference sequence). The CDR3 totals 16 residues. Trimming took off 6 bases at V and 3 bases at J, with 18 bases between the two ends. This chain's CDR3 is CASRDRSGEGGNTIYF. DNA of the CDR3: TGTGCCAGCAGAGATCGGTCGGGGGAGGGTGGAAACACCATATATTTT.

The gene calls are TRBV9 and TRBJ2-7; 8 bases agree with TRBD1. The germline gives CDR1 SGDLS, CDR2 YYNGEE. The CDR3 loop spans 16 amino acids. The junction had 7 bases not matched to a gene; V was cut back by 0 bases and J by 2 bases. CDR3 DNA: TGTGCCAGCAGCGTAGATATAGGACAGGGTACCTACGAGCAGTACTTC. As protein: CASSVDIGQGTYEQYF.

The genes are TRBV9 and TRBJ2-1, with 10 bases that match TRBD1. The germline V gene encodes CDR1 SGDLS and CDR2 YYNGEE. The ends lost 0 bases at V and 8 bases at J; junction bases unmatched: 5. This CDR3 has 15 residues. The CDR3 DNA follows: TGTGCCAGCAGCGTAGTAGGGACAGGGGTACATGAGCAGTTCTTC. It translates to CASSVVGTGVHEQFF. Together with reference TRBV9 and TRBJ2-1, the CDR3 gives the full variable domain: DSGVTQTPKHLITATGQRVTLRCSPRSGDLSVYWYQQSLDQGLQFLIQYYNGEERAKGNILERFSAQQFPDLHSELNLSSLELGDSALYFCASSVVGTGVHEQFFGPGTRLTVL.

V usage is TRBV28 and J usage is TRBJ1-2, with D tentatively TRBD1 (5 bases). Trimming removed 1 base at V and 3 bases at J, with 6 bases between. Germline assignment: CDR1 MDHEN and CDR2 SYDVKM. This CDR3 comprises 13 residues. CDR3 DNA sequence: TGTGCCAGCAGTTTATTGACAGACTATGGCTACACCTTC. Translation: CASSLLTDYGYTF.